Shown below are 6 T cell receptor beta chains from a single sample sequenced in a study of T cells after yellow fever vaccination. Via MiXCR, TCRdb re-called the 5' RACE reads, giving one row per CDR3 protein. The top ten clones hold 3.2% of a sample with hundreds of thousands of distinct CDR3 sequences, roughly an eighth of them seen once. The input for sequencing was CD4+ T cells sorted from PBMCs, taken 15 days after the yellow fever booster vaccination. These receptors all come from a man in his late teens or twenties who received the YFV17D yellow fever vaccine.

This clonotype was recorded at least ten times. The V gene is TRBV6-1, the J gene TRBJ2-4; D may be TRBD1 or TRBD2 (5 bases each). The CDR3 has 17 residues. Germline assignment: CDR1 MNHNS and CDR2 SASEGT. Trimming cost V 4 bases and J 0 bases, with 16 bases left between them. The CDR3 sequence: CASSGAVRGLAKNIQYF. DNA of the CDR3: TGTGCCAGCAGTGGCGCTGTCCGGGGCCTAGCCAAAAACATTCAGTACTTC.

This clonotype was counted a few times. The chain employs TRBV20-1 and TRBJ2-5; 7 nucleotides align to TRBD1. The CDR3 is 12 amino acids. The germline V gene encodes CDR1 DFQATT and CDR2 SNEGSKA (reference sequence). Here the CDR3 DNA reads TGCAGCCCGGGGACAGCCCAAGAGACCCAGTACTTC. Translated, it gives CSPGTAQETQYF.

This clonotype has a handful of counts. CDR3 sequence (DNA): TGTGCCAGCAGCTTCCCTTGGGGGGTAAACTACAATGAGCAGTTCTTC. Its protein product is CASSFPWGVNYNEQFF. The V and J genes are TRBV7-2 and TRBJ2-1; D might be TRBD2 (6 bases). The CDR3 covers 16 residues. V was clipped by 3 bases and J by 3 bases, with 15 bases between them. The germline CDR1 and CDR2 sequences are SGHTA and FQGNSA.

The V and J genes are TRBV5-1 and TRBJ2-3; D unresolved. Germline V gives CDR1 SGHRS, CDR2 YFSETQ. Trimming removed 0 bases at V and 9 bases at J, with 14 bases between. This CDR3 has 14 residues. The CDR3 DNA sequence: TGCGCCAGCAGCTTGGATTACGGGTTTCCCACGCAGTATTTT. Its protein product is CASSLDYGFPTQYF.

This clonotype was recorded many times. The chain couples TRBV2 to TRBJ2-1; D is possibly TRBD1 (6 bases). Trimming pared 11 bases from V and 6 bases from J, leaving 17 bases between. CDR1 SNHLY and CDR2 FYNNEI come from the germline V gene. The CDR3 length is 13 residues. The CDR3, as DNA: TGTGCCGGCAAACAGGGTGGGCTCAATGAGCAGTTCTTC. Its protein product is CAGKQGGLNEQFF.

This clonotype has ten or more counts. The chain combines TRBV5-1 with TRBJ1-2; a possible D gene is TRBD1 (6 bases). Germline V lookup: CDR1 SGHRS, CDR2 YFSETQ. The CDR3 length is 15 residues. Trimming left V 0 bases short and J 9 bases short, with 18 bases between. DNA for the CDR3: TGCGCCAGCAGCTTGGACCCCGCGGGGGCTGGGCGCTACACCTTC. Protein product: CASSLDPAGAGRYTF.